The source of this TCR beta chain is a study of T cells in Graves' hyperthyroidism and ophthalmopathy. Study-level findings and limits: Also found in blood were most expanded thyroid clonotypes above 0.001.

Amplified regions were TCR beta CDR3 sequences from RNA transcripts. The HTBI primer set was used in a first-round RT-PCR of the TCR CDR3. MiXCR, applied by TCRdb to the multiplex PCR reads, yields one record per CDR3 protein. The sample yields around 500,000 distinct CDR3 sequences, roughly an eighth seen once. V was cut by 1 base and J by 1 base, with 9 bases left in between. CDR3 size: 15 residues. Germline V lookup: CDR1 PRHDT, CDR2 FYEKMQ (reference sequence). This clonotype was seen repeatedly, ten times or more. Its antigen is unidentified. This chain joins TRBV13 and TRBJ2-3; D is undetermined. The TCR sequence derives from a woman between 18 and 29 years old with Graves' hyperthyroidism. Sequencing used blood. CDR3 bases: TGTGCCAGCAGCTTAGAAGTTCTAGGCACAGATACGCAGTATTTT. Amino acids: CASSLEVLGTDTQYF.